What follows are 23 T cell receptor beta chains derived from one specimen sequenced in a study of shared clonotypes between healthy human individuals. Here immunoSEQ multiplex PCR was the method, and the copy in TCRdb shows in-frame clones only, minus some. Found here are about 2,100,000 clones, about 93% of them singletons; the top ten hold roughly 1.8%. Naive CD8 isolation took CD45RO-negative cells positively selected for CCR7 and excluded terminally differentiated effector memory CD45RA+ cells. What was sequenced was naive CD8+ T cells from PBMCs. The receptors were gathered from a man between 18 and 29 years old in good health. Some clones in this sample may be carry-over from other donors' samples.

The gene calls are TRBV9 and TRBJ2-7; D uncertain. Germline CDR1 SGDLS, CDR2 YYNGEE. The CDR3 spans 15 residues. V dropped 2 bases and J dropped 0 bases, with 12 bases sitting between them. CDR3 DNA: TGTGCCAGCAGCGTGTCCGTCTCCAGCTCCTACGAGCAGTACTTC. Residues: CASSVSVSSSYEQYF.

The V call is TRBV11-3, the J call TRBJ1-2; D is undetermined. The ends were cut back, 0 bases at V and 4 bases at J, with 12 bases in the middle. This CDR3 comprises 15 residues. CDR1 SGHNT and CDR2 YENEEA come from the germline V gene. CDR3 sequence reads: CASSLEWGFSYGYTF. The CDR3 DNA reads as TGTGCCAGCAGCTTAGAGTGGGGTTTCAGCTATGGCTACACCTTC.

This chain joins TRBV7-9 and TRBJ1-3, with 9 bases identical to TRBD1. Germline CDR1 reads SEHNR; CDR2 reads FQNEAQ (reference sequence). The CDR3 loop spans 16 amino acids. V was pared by 4 bases and J by 3 bases, with 7 bases of the junction left unmatched. CDR3 protein: CASSSTGTGNGNTIYF. In DNA, the CDR3 is TGTGCCAGCAGCTCCACCGGGACAGGGAATGGAAACACCATATATTTT.

This rearrangement joins TRBV9 to TRBJ1-3; no clear D gene. Trimming stripped 0 bases from V and 0 bases from J, with 7 bases between. Germline loops: CDR1 SGDLS, CDR2 YYNGEE. The CDR3 is 15 residues long. In nucleotides, the CDR3 is TGTGCCAGCAGCGTAGATAACTTCTCTGGAAACACCATATATTTT. This translates into CASSVDNFSGNTIYF.

The rearrangement links TRBV28 to TRBJ1-2, with D tentatively TRBD1 (5 bases). Trimming stripped 3 bases from V and 1 base from J, with 12 bases between. This CDR3 is 15 amino acids long. Germline V gene sequence: CDR1 MDHEN, CDR2 SYDVKM. The CDR3 DNA follows: TGTGCCAGCAGTTTTGACAGTTCCTTTAACTATGGCTACACCTTC. Translating gives CASSFDSSFNYGYTF.

Turning to this clone: In the same sample, other DNA sequences code for this CDR3. The chain employs TRBV27 and TRBJ2-7; D ambiguous. The CDR3 consists of 13 residues. V lost 0 bases and J lost 5, with 8 bases in between. Germline values: CDR1 MNHEY, CDR2 SMNVEV (reference sequence). The CDR3 here is CASSLSGSHEQYF. In nucleotides, the CDR3 is TGTGCCAGCAGTTTATCGGGTAGCCACGAGCAGTACTTC.

This clone is a singleton in its sample. This chain connects TRBV27 to TRBJ2-7, with TRBD1 matching 10 bases. Germline CDR1 is MNHEY and CDR2 is SMNVEV (reference sequence). V gave up 6 bases and J gave up 3 bases; unmatched junction bases: 11. There are 16 residues in the CDR3. In nucleotides, the CDR3 is TGTGCCAGCAGCCCTAAAAAGACAGGGGGCTACTACGAGCAGTACTTC. It codes for CASSPKKTGGYYEQYF.

The V and J genes are TRBV11-2 and TRBJ1-4; D unresolved. The CDR3 has 14 amino acids. The V gene's germline CDR1 is SGHAT and CDR2 FQNNGV. Trimming removed 3 bases at V and 7 bases at J, with 12 bases between. CDR3 bases: TGTGCCAGCAGCTTCTCACCCAGCGGTGAAAAACTGTTTTTT. Translated: CASSFSPSGEKLFF.

The chain is built from TRBV27 and TRBJ2-1; 7 bases map to TRBD2. The germline V gene has CDR1 MNHEY and CDR2 SMNVEV (reference sequence). This CDR3 spans 15 amino acids. After removal of 8 bases from V and 0 bases from J, the junction contained 7 bases not matched to a gene. In DNA form, the CDR3 reads TGTGCCAGCCGCAACGGGGGGTTCTCCTACAATGAGCAGTTCTTC. Protein sequence: CASRNGGFSYNEQFF.

The chain uses TRBV13 and TRBJ2-3, with TRBD2 matching 10 bases. CDR3 length: 15 residues. Germline V lookup: CDR1 PRHDT, CDR2 FYEKMQ (reference sequence). V shed 4 bases and J 3 bases; nucleotides not matched to a gene: 4. The CDR3 sequence: CASSSPGLATDTQYF. CDR3 coding DNA: TGTGCCAGCAGCTCCCCGGGACTAGCGACAGATACGCAGTATTTT.

This clone was detected only once. The gene calls are TRBV19 and TRBJ2-3; D is perhaps TRBD1 or TRBD2 (5 bases each). V shed 4 bases and J shed 5 bases, with 10 bases lying between them. Germline CDR1 and CDR2: LNHDA and SQIVND (reference sequence). The CDR3 extends over 13 amino acids. The CDR3 bases are TGTGCCAGTAGTAACCGGGACCGAGATACGCAGTATTTT. Amino acids: CASSNRDRDTQYF.

The count of this clone is one. In the same sample, other DNA sequences code for this CDR3. CDR3 region: CASSSPGLADYNEQFF. The CDR3 region has the DNA TGTGCCAGCAGCTCCCCGGGACTAGCGGACTACAATGAGCAGTTCTTC. This rearrangement joins TRBV7-8 to TRBJ2-1, with 11 bases identical to TRBD2. CDR1 and CDR2 from the germline V gene are SGHVS and FQNEAQ. Trimming at V came to 4 bases and at J to 3 bases, leaving 5 bases not matched to a gene. This CDR3 has 16 amino acids.

A remark on this clone: The conserved phenylalanine or tryptophan is not found at the CDR3 terminus, so this likely reflects a read error. The DNA is omitted, as the CDR3 cannot be located on it reliably, and the CDR3 follows TCRdb's listing. V and J are TRBV6-6 and TRBJ2-6; the table's D gene call, TRBD1, was not cross checked with the DNA. CDR1 and CDR2 (germline): MNHNY, SVGAGI (reference sequence). The length of the CDR3 is 13 amino acids, counting both ends. This CDR3 reads CASSTGQARTNLV.

The chain uses TRBV4-2 and TRBJ1-5; the D gene is possibly TRBD1 (6 bases). This CDR3 has 16 amino acids. Trimming pared 2 bases from V and 2 bases from J, leaving 13 bases between. Germline V CDR1 and CDR2: LGHNA, YNFKEQ. The CDR3 bases are TGTGCCAGCAGCCAACATCTACAGGGAGGCAATCAGCCCCAGCATTTT. Translating it yields CASSQHLQGGNQPQHF.

The V gene is TRBV6-6, the J gene TRBJ1-4, with D tentatively TRBD1 (5 bases). The germline gives CDR1 MNHNY, CDR2 SVGAGI (reference sequence). The CDR3 is made up of 16 amino acids. The V and J ends lost 2 bases and 14 bases respectively, with 24 bases between them. CDR3 nucleotides: TGTGCCAGCAGTTACCTTTTACGGGGGGTTGACGGAAGCCTGTTTTTT. It translates to CASSYLLRGVDGSLFF.

The rearrangement uses TRBV29-1 and TRBJ2-2; 7 bases line up with TRBD2. This CDR3 contains 12 residues. Germline assignment: CDR1 SQVTM and CDR2 ANQGSEA. Germline trimming cut 7 bases from V and 6 bases from J; bases unmatched to any gene: 5. The CDR3 protein is CSAAGLAGELFF. The CDR3 region has the DNA TGCAGCGCCGCCGGACTAGCCGGGGAGCTGTTTTTT.

The chain links TRBV29-1 to TRBJ1-2; 8 bases agree with TRBD1. Germline lookup yields CDR1 SQVTM and CDR2 ANQGSEA. V lost 3 bases, J lost 4 bases, and 1 base stayed unmatched. CDR3 length: 12 residues. CDR3 DNA: TGCAGCGTTGAGACAGGGGTCTATGGCTACACCTTC. Its translation: CSVETGVYGYTF.

The chain uses TRBV6-1 and TRBJ1-5, with 9 nucleotides matching TRBD1. The CDR3 runs 16 residues. CDR1 MNHNS and CDR2 SASEGT come from the germline V gene. The V and J ends lost 2 bases and 0 bases, in that order; junction bases with no gene match: 2. DNA for the CDR3: TGTGCCAGCAGTGAATACAGGGGGCATAGCAATCAGCCCCAGCATTTT. Its protein product is CASSEYRGHSNQPQHF.

The chain has TRBV7-9 and TRBJ2-7; TRBD2 matches 7 bases. Germline-derived CDR1 and CDR2 are SEHNR and FQNEAQ (reference sequence). J gave up 3 bases and V 5 bases, and 16 bases lay outside the gene matches. There are 17 residues in the CDR3. CDR3 DNA sequence: TGTGCCAGCAGCGATTCTAGCGGTGGTGAGCGGAACTACGAGCAGTACTTC. Its protein is CASSDSSGGERNYEQYF.

V usage is TRBV9 and J usage is TRBJ1-1; 7 nucleotides line up with TRBD1. Germline lookup yields CDR1 SGDLS and CDR2 YYNGEE. With 0 bases clipped from V and 3 bases from J, the junction kept 2 bases outside the gene matches. The CDR3 is made up of 14 amino acids. The CDR3 protein is CASSVEGQYTEAFF. CDR3 nucleotide sequence: TGTGCCAGCAGCGTAGAGGGACAGTACACTGAAGCTTTCTTT. Filled out from reference TRBV9 and TRBJ1-1, the complete variable domain reads DSGVTQTPKHLITATGQRVTLRCSPRSGDLSVYWYQQSLDQGLQFLIQYYNGEERAKGNILERFSAQQFPDLHSELNLSSLELGDSALYFCASSVEGQYTEAFFGQGTRLTVV.

The genes are TRBV7-9 and TRBJ1-4; the match to TRBD1 covers 7 bases. Germline V gives CDR1 SEHNR, CDR2 FQNEAQ (reference sequence). The CDR3 loop spans 16 amino acids. Trimming at V came to 4 bases and at J to 8 bases, leaving 13 bases not matched to a gene. CDR3 amino acids: CASSSGHRTGGEKLFF. The CDR3 coding sequence is TGTGCCAGCAGCTCGGGGCACCGGACAGGCGGAGAAAAACTGTTTTTT. The full variable domain, with the rest looked up from reference TRBV7-9 and TRBJ1-4, is DTGVSQNPRHKITKRGQNVTFRCDPISEHNRLYWYRQTLGQGPEFLTYFQNEAQLEKSRLLSDRFSAERPKGSFSTLEIQRTEQGDSAMYLCASSSGHRTGGEKLFFGSGTQLSVL.

The gene calls are TRBV9 and TRBJ2-1; 7 bases are shared with TRBD2. Germline CDR1 reads SGDLS; CDR2 reads YYNGEE. This CDR3 contains 14 residues. V was clipped by 2 bases and J by 13 bases; unmatched bases: 12. Here the CDR3 reads CASSVGLGGLLQFF. Written as DNA, the CDR3 is TGTGCCAGCAGCGTTGGACTAGGAGGTCTTCTCCAGTTCTTC.

The genes are TRBV21-1 and TRBJ2-1; the table's D call of TRBD1 was not tested on the DNA. TRBV21-1 is flagged as a pseudogene. The CDR3 spans 17 residues. The CDR3 nucleotides are TGTGCCAGCAGCAAAGTAGAGGGACAGGGGTGCTACAATGAGCAGTTCTTC. Its translation is CASSKVEGQGCYNEQFF.